This T cell receptor beta chain was sequenced during a study of T cells in Graves' hyperthyroidism and ophthalmopathy. Study-level background: Peripheral blood samples were taken at initial diagnosis, prior to any treatment.

In the ophthalmopathy cohort, Clinical Activity Score was at least 3, NOSPECS grade at least 4, and duration under 3 months. Researchers took RNA transcripts and amplified the TCR beta CDR3 regions from them. HTBI primers drove first-round RT-PCR of the TCR CDR3. MiXCR, applied by TCRdb to the multiplex PCR reads, yields one record per CDR3 protein. The table includes 500,000 to 800,000 distinct CDR3 sequences, more than 14% detected once. Germline V gene data show CDR1 as ENHRY and CDR2 as SYGVKD. This CDR3 contains 16 residues. V was pared by 0 bases and J by 7 bases, with 11 bases of the junction left unmatched. General study findings and limits: Most thyroid clonotypes expanded above 0.001 were also detected in blood. Ophthalmopathy got predicted by the model a median around 6.6 months before its onset.

In the case of this clonotype: Its antigen is as yet unknown.

The J gene is TRBJ1-2, the V gene TRBV10-3, with 7 bases aligning to TRBD1. The receptor was derived from a woman aged 45-59 years with Graves' ophthalmopathy. Sequenced sample: blood. CDR3 residues: CAISESQGVLVRGYTF. As DNA, the CDR3 is TGTGCCATCAGTGAGTCTCAGGGGGTGCTTGTCCGTGGCTACACCTTC.